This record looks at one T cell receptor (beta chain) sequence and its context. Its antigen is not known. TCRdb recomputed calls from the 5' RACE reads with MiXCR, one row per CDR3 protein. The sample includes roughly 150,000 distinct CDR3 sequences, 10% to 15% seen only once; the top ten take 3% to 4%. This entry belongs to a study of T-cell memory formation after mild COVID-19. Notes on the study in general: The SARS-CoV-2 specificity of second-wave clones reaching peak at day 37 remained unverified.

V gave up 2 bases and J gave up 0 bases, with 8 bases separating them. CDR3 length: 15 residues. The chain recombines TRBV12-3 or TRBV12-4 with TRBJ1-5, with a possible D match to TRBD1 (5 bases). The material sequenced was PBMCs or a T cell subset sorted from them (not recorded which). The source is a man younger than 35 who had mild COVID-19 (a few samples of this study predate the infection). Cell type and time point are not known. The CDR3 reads CASSLLGGSNQPQHF. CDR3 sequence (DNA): TGTGCCAGCAGTTTACTCGGGGGTAGCAATCAGCCCCAGCATTTT.